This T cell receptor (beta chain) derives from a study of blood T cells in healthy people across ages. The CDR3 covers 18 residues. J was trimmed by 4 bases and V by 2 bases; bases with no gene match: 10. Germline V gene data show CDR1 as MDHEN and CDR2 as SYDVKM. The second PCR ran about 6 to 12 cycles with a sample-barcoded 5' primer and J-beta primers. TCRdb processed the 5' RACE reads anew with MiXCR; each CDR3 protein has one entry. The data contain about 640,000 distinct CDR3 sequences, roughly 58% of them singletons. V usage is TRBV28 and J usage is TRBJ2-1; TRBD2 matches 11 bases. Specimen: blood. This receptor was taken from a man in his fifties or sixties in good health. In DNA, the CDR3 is TGTGCCAGCAGTTTACCAGGGGTCGGGACTAGCGGTTACAATGAGCAGTTCTTC. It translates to CASSLPGVGTSGYNEQFF.